These 29 T cell receptor beta chains originate from one sample sequenced in a study of CD4 T cells in relation to SARS-CoV-2 and coronaviruses. TCRdb's copy holds only in-frame clones and misses some; the assay was immunoSEQ multiplex PCR. The profile shows about 59,000 clones, about nine tenths of them singletons. Unexposed donor CD4+ T cells date from about 2011-2019, before the COVID-19 pandemic. Sequencing was performed on memory CD4+ T cells from PBMCs. The source is a human donor in good health.

V is TRBV5-1 and J is TRBJ1-4, with D maybe TRBD1 (5 bases). Germline assignment: CDR1 SGHRS and CDR2 YFSETQ. This CDR3 spans 15 amino acids. With 0 bases removed from V and 8 bases from J, the gap between germline ends came to 14 bases. The CDR3 sequence: CASSLAGISGEKLFF. The CDR3 region has the DNA TGCGCCAGCAGCTTGGCAGGGATCAGTGGGGAAAAACTGTTTTTT. Full variable domain (remainder filled in from reference TRBV5-1 and TRBJ1-4): KAGVTQTPRYLIKTRGQQVTLSCSPISGHRSVSWYQQTPGQGLQFLFEYFSETQRNKGNFPGRFSGRQFSNSRSEMNVSTLELGDSALYLCASSLAGISGEKLFFGSGTQLSVL.

This chain uses TRBV28 with TRBJ2-5; unclear D gene. The CDR3 is made up of 15 amino acids. CDR1 is MDHEN and CDR2 is SYDVKM in the germline V gene. The ends were cut back, 4 bases at V and 5 bases at J, with 17 bases in the middle. This CDR3 is CASSSVQLLGETQYF. The CDR3 bases are TGTGCCAGCAGTTCGGTTCAACTTCTGGGGGAGACCCAGTACTTC.

The chain joins TRBV6-5 to TRBJ1-5; TRBD1 might be the D (5 bases). The CDR3 covers 14 residues. The V and J ends lost 5 bases and 0 bases respectively, with 8 bases between them. Germline V lookup: CDR1 MNHEY, CDR2 SVGAGI. CDR3 DNA sequence: TGTGCCAGCAGTCCCGACAGTAGCAATCAGCCCCAGCATTTT. Translation gives CASSPDSSNQPQHF.

The chain employs TRBV3-1 (or the pseudogene TRBV3-2) and TRBJ2-7; perhaps TRBD2 as D (5 bases). The germline V and J ends were trimmed by 4 bases and 0 bases, with 16 bases remaining between them. Germline CDR1 is LGHDT and CDR2 is YNNKEL (reference sequence). The CDR3 runs to 16 residues. CDR3 DNA sequence: TGTGCCAGCAGCCGAGTTACGACGGGGAGCTCCTACGAGCAGTACTTC. Residues: CASSRVTTGSSYEQYF.

The genes are TRBV7-7 and TRBJ2-2; D is undetermined. V lost 4 bases and J 0 bases, leaving 3 bases between the germline ends. CDR3 size: 13 residues. Germline CDR1 reads SSHAT; CDR2 reads FNYEAQ (reference sequence). As DNA, the CDR3 is TGTGCCAGCAGCTCGACGAACACCGGGGAGCTGTTTTTT. Translating gives CASSSTNTGELFF.

V gene TRBV28 combines with J gene TRBJ1-6; D unclear. Deletions cut 8 bases from V and 3 bases from J, with 11 bases between. Germline V lookup: CDR1 MDHEN, CDR2 SYDVKM. The CDR3 loop spans 14 amino acids. In nucleotides, the CDR3 is TGTGCCAGCGGATCCTACGGCTATAATTCACCCCTCCACTTT. This translates into CASGSYGYNSPLHF.

V is TRBV10-2 and J is TRBJ2-7; tentatively, D is TRBD2 (6 bases). This CDR3 has 17 residues. In germline, CDR1 is WSHSY, CDR2 SAAADI. The V gene lost 0 bases and the J gene lost 4 bases, with 19 bases spanning the gap. The CDR3 DNA is TGCGCCAGCAGTGAGTCGACTAGTCGGGCAGAGTCATACGAGCAGTACTTC. Amino acid sequence: CASSESTSRAESYEQYF.

The J gene is TRBJ2-3, the V gene TRBV2; D is perhaps TRBD2 (5 bases). V lost 2 bases, J lost 0 bases, and 9 bases lay in between. Germline V CDR1 and CDR2: SNHLY, FYNNEI. The CDR3 has 15 amino acids. The CDR3 loop reads CASSELSGSTDTQYF. Here the CDR3 DNA reads TGTGCCAGCAGTGAATTATCGGGGAGCACAGATACGCAGTATTTT.

V is TRBV18 and J is TRBJ1-1; D perhaps matches TRBD1 (6 bases). There are 13 residues in the CDR3. Germline CDR1 reads KGHSH; CDR2 reads LQKENI. V lost 4 bases and J lost 6, with 12 bases in between. CDR3: CASSLNREPEAFF. The CDR3 DNA is TGTGCCAGCTCACTTAACAGGGAACCTGAAGCTTTCTTT. Complete variable domain (other parts from reference TRBV18 and TRBJ1-1): NAGVMQNPRHLVRRRGQEARLRCSPMKGHSHVYWYRQLPEEGLKFMVYLQKENIIDESGMPKERFSAEFPKEGPSILRIQQVVRGDSAAYFCASSLNREPEAFFGQGTRLTVV.

The chain links TRBV18 to TRBJ2-7; TRBD2 matches 9 bases. With 3 bases clipped from V and 3 bases from J, the junction kept 6 bases outside the gene matches. Germline CDR1 KGHSH, CDR2 LQKENI. This CDR3 comprises 15 residues. The CDR3 DNA sequence: TGTGCCAGCTCACCGGGTAGCGGGAGCAACTACGAGCAGTACTTC. Amino acids: CASSPGSGSNYEQYF.

The rearrangement uses TRBV7-2 and TRBJ1-5; D uncertain. V was trimmed by 1 base and J by 2 bases, leaving 9 bases between them. This CDR3 is 15 amino acids long. CDR1 is SGHTA and CDR2 is FQGNSA in the germline V gene. The CDR3 sequence: CASSLVRQGNQPQHF. CDR3 sequence (DNA): TGTGCCAGCAGCTTAGTACGGCAGGGCAATCAGCCCCAGCATTTT.

This clone was picked up one time. J is TRBJ1-4 and V is TRBV9; 12 nucleotides line up with TRBD1. Germline CDR1 and CDR2: SGDLS and YYNGEE. The CDR3 has 16 amino acids. With V trimmed by 6 bases and J by 2 bases, 5 bases remained unmatched. In nucleotides, the CDR3 is TGTGCCAGCAACCCGGGACAGGGGGCGACTAATGAAAAACTGTTTTTT. Translating it yields CASNPGQGATNEKLFF.

This chain links TRBV3-1 (or the pseudogene TRBV3-2) with TRBJ1-4, with D unresolved. Trimming stripped 3 bases from V and 8 bases from J, with 7 bases between. The V gene's germline CDR1 is LGHDT and CDR2 YNNKEL (reference sequence). The CDR3 has 12 residues. The CDR3 spells CASSQLTEKLFF. Here the CDR3 DNA reads TGTGCCAGCAGCCAGCTGACCGAAAAACTGTTTTTT.

This clone was detected only a few times. V and J are TRBV27 and TRBJ1-1; unclear D gene. The germline CDR1 and CDR2 sequences are MNHEY and SMNVEV (reference sequence). The CDR3 has 11 amino acids. V was shortened by 6 bases and J by 5 bases, with 7 bases between the two germline ends. The CDR3 sequence is CASSYGTEAFF. The CDR3 bases are TGTGCCAGCAGCTACGGTACTGAAGCTTTCTTT.

The V and J genes are TRBV18 and TRBJ2-5; 12 bases align to TRBD2. V lost 3 bases to trimming and J lost 5 bases; unmatched junction nucleotides: 7. The length of the CDR3 is 16 residues. The V gene's germline CDR1 is KGHSH and CDR2 LQKENI. CDR3 coding DNA: TGTGCCAGCTCACCTACCGGACTAGCGGGAACTGAGACCCAGTACTTC. Amino acid sequence: CASSPTGLAGTETQYF.

The V and J genes are TRBV18 and TRBJ2-1; TRBD1 matches at 12 bases. There are 15 residues in the CDR3. V shed 6 bases, J shed 8 bases, and the junction held 8 bases outside the gene matches. The germline CDR1 and CDR2 sequences are KGHSH and LQKENI. DNA of the CDR3: TGTGCCAGCTCTCGCCGGGACAGGGGGCTTGATGAGCAGTTCTTC. This sequence encodes CASSRRDRGLDEQFF. Looking up the rest from reference TRBV18 and TRBJ2-1 gives the full variable domain: NAGVMQNPRHLVRRRGQEARLRCSPMKGHSHVYWYRQLPEEGLKFMVYLQKENIIDESGMPKERFSAEFPKEGPSILRIQQVVRGDSAAYFCASSRRDRGLDEQFFGPGTRLTVL.

This clone appeared once. The rearrangement joins TRBV5-1 to TRBJ2-2; no reliable D call. V was pared by 5 bases and J by 0 bases, with 11 bases between. Looked up from germline, CDR1 is SGHRS and CDR2 is YFSETQ. This CDR3 comprises 15 residues. The CDR3 sequence is CASRGEVTNTGELFF. CDR3 nucleotide sequence: TGCGCCAGCAGGGGCGAAGTAACGAACACCGGGGAGCTGTTTTTT. Looking up the rest from reference TRBV5-1 and TRBJ2-2 gives the full variable domain: KAGVTQTPRYLIKTRGQQVTLSCSPISGHRSVSWYQQTPGQGLQFLFEYFSETQRNKGNFPGRFSGRQFSNSRSEMNVSTLELGDSALYLCASRGEVTNTGELFFGEGSRLTVL.

The chain links TRBV9 to TRBJ2-3; the D gene is possibly TRBD2 (6 bases). Germline V gene data show CDR1 as SGDLS and CDR2 as YYNGEE. The CDR3 length is 15 residues. V lost 3 bases and J 2 bases, leaving 13 bases between the germline ends. The CDR3: CASSDSGDPTDTQYF. CDR3 DNA: TGTGCCAGCAGCGATTCGGGAGACCCCACAGATACGCAGTATTTT.

V and J are TRBV23-1 and TRBJ2-1; 16 bases are a match to TRBD2. TRBV23-1 is designated an ORF whose function remains uncertain. V dropped 0 bases and J dropped 8; count of bases not matched to a gene: 13. This CDR3 is 20 amino acids long. CDR3 sequence reads: CASSQSGLAGGPSWYDEQFF. DNA for the CDR3: TGCGCCAGCAGTCAATCGGGACTAGCGGGAGGGCCTAGTTGGTATGATGAGCAGTTCTTC.

This clone has only a few counts. V gene TRBV7-2 combines with J gene TRBJ2-7; the D is unclear. The CDR3 contains 13 residues. Trimming took 1 base from V and 3 from J, leaving 7 bases between them. Germline V gives CDR1 SGHTA, CDR2 FQGNSA. The CDR3 protein is CASSLGLLYEQYF. CDR3 coding DNA: TGTGCCAGCAGCTTAGGGCTTCTCTACGAGCAGTACTTC.

The rearrangement uses TRBV25-1 and TRBJ1-2; 7 bases are shared with TRBD1. Germline values: CDR1 MGHDK, CDR2 SYGVNS. Unmatched junction bases numbered 9, after V lost 3 bases and J lost 5 bases. There are 15 residues in the CDR3. The CDR3 DNA follows: TGTGCCAGCAGTGACTACACGACAGGGCGGTATGGCTACACCTTC. Encoded protein: CASSDYTTGRYGYTF.

This clone showed up just a few times. This chain joins TRBV28 and TRBJ1-2; 12 nucleotides match TRBD1. The CDR3 extends over 15 amino acids. Germline trimming cut 6 bases from V and 7 bases from J; bases unmatched to any gene: 9. From germline, CDR1 is MDHEN and CDR2 SYDVKM. DNA of the CDR3: TGTGCCAGCAGAATACCGGGACAGGGGGCGGGTGGCTACACCTTC. Protein sequence: CASRIPGQGAGGYTF.

The chain employs TRBV2 and TRBJ2-7, with TRBD2 matching 15 bases. This CDR3 has 15 residues. Germline values: CDR1 SNHLY, CDR2 FYNNEI. Germline trimming cut 6 bases from V and 7 bases from J; bases unmatched to any gene: 7. This chain's CDR3 is CASSEGLAGGREQYF. CDR3 nucleotides: TGTGCCAGCAGCGAGGGACTAGCGGGAGGTCGGGAGCAGTACTTC.

The rearrangement uses TRBV15 and TRBJ2-7; D possibly uses TRBD1 or TRBD2 (5 bases each). V dropped 5 bases and J dropped 3 bases, with 14 bases sitting between them. From germline, CDR1 is LNHNV and CDR2 YYDKDF (reference sequence). The CDR3 is 14 amino acids. The CDR3 sequence is CATSSYEGRYEQYF. CDR3 coding DNA: TGTGCCACCAGCTCATACGAGGGGCGCTACGAGCAGTACTTC.

The chain carries TRBV2 and TRBJ2-3, with D tentatively TRBD2 (6 bases). Looked up from germline, CDR1 is SNHLY and CDR2 is FYNNEI. The CDR3 spans 14 residues. Trimming removed 7 bases at V and 6 bases at J, with 17 bases between. The CDR3 loop is CASISVVAVDTQYF. DNA for the CDR3: TGTGCCAGCATCTCGGTGGTAGCGGTTGATACGCAGTATTTT.

The chain uses TRBV27 and TRBJ2-5; 9 nucleotides match TRBD1. CDR3 length equals 15 residues. V shed 4 bases, J shed 4 bases, and the junction held 7 bases outside the gene matches. Per the germline V gene, CDR1 is MNHEY and CDR2 is SMNVEV (reference sequence). For the CDR3, the DNA is TGTGCCAGCAGTTCATTGACAGGGGGGCGAGAGACCCAGTACTTC. Translated, it gives CASSSLTGGRETQYF.

The rearrangement uses TRBV29-1 and TRBJ2-1; D is undetermined. V lost 2 bases and J lost 2, with 7 bases in between. This CDR3 has 13 amino acids. Germline V lookup: CDR1 SQVTM, CDR2 ANQGSEA. CDR3 DNA sequence: TGCAGCGTTGAACCCGGGCCCTACAATGAGCAGTTCTTC. Amino acid sequence: CSVEPGPYNEQFF.

The chain couples TRBV19 to TRBJ2-1; 14 positions match TRBD2. The ends lost 3 bases at V and 0 bases at J; junction bases unmatched: 10. Per the germline V gene, CDR1 is LNHDA and CDR2 is SQIVND (reference sequence). This CDR3 region has 20 residues. CDR3 in amino acids: CASSIIRTSGRSSSYNEQFF. CDR3 sequence (DNA): TGTGCCAGTAGTATTATAAGGACTAGCGGGAGGTCGAGCTCCTACAATGAGCAGTTCTTC. The whole variable domain, filled in from reference TRBV19 and TRBJ2-1, reads DGGITQSPKYLFRKEGQNVTLSCEQNLNHDAMYWYRQDPGQGLRLIYYSQIVNDFQKGDIAEGYSVSREKKESFPLTVTSAQKNPTAFYLCASSIIRTSGRSSSYNEQFFGPGTRLTVL.

This chain joins TRBV30 and TRBJ2-5, with a tentative D call TRBD1 (5 bases). From germline, CDR1 is GTSNPN and CDR2 SVGIG (reference sequence). The CDR3 contains 15 residues. Between the trimmed V and J ends, which lost 2 bases and 2 bases, there was a span of 15 bases. DNA of the CDR3: TGTGCCTGGAGTAGAGCGTGGGGCAGTCAAGAGACCCAGTACTTC. It yields the protein CAWSRAWGSQETQYF.